A single sample gave rise to the 22 T cell receptor beta chains below, sequenced in a study of cytomegalovirus exposure and HLA in healthy donors. A multiplex PCR was run with 60 Vbeta primers and 13 Jbeta primers. Only in-frame clones appear in the TCRdb table, and some are missing; sequencing was by immunoSEQ multiplex PCR. The sample lists fewer than 120,000 clones; around 86% were seen once. Sequencing was carried out using PBMCs. The receptors come from a man aged 35 to 55 in good health and CMV-seronegative.

This clone occurred once. V gene TRBV9 combines with J gene TRBJ2-2, with 9 bases fitting TRBD2. V was pared by 4 bases and J by 5 bases, with 15 bases of the junction left unmatched. Germline V CDR1 and CDR2: SGDLS, YYNGEE. This CDR3 has 18 amino acids. CDR3 residues: CASSSPRGGLAGTGELFF. Here the CDR3 DNA reads TGTGCCAGCAGCTCTCCTAGGGGAGGGCTAGCGGGAACCGGGGAGCTGTTTTTT.

The chain is built from TRBV5-1 and TRBJ1-2, with 8 bases lining up with TRBD1. With 6 bases clipped from V and 7 bases from J, the junction kept 14 bases outside the gene matches. Germline values: CDR1 SGHRS, CDR2 YFSETQ. CDR3 length equals 15 residues. CDR3 coding DNA: TGCGCCAGCAACTTAGAAGGACAGGGCAGGAGTGGCTACACCTTC. Amino acids: CASNLEGQGRSGYTF.

This chain connects TRBV18 to TRBJ1-2; a possible D gene is TRBD1 (5 bases). The CDR3 loop spans 15 amino acids. Germline lookup yields CDR1 KGHSH and CDR2 LQKENI. V was pared by 6 bases and J by 4 bases, with 18 bases between. The CDR3 nucleotides are TGTGCCAGCTCTTACGGACAACTGGATCCCTATGGCTACACCTTC. Translated: CASSYGQLDPYGYTF.

The chain carries TRBV5-1 and TRBJ2-3; the D gene is possibly TRBD1 (6 bases). This CDR3 spans 14 amino acids. V was trimmed by 2 bases and J by 3 bases, leaving 10 bases between them. Germline assignment: CDR1 SGHRS and CDR2 YFSETQ. This chain's CDR3 is CASSFGQLTDTQYF. DNA for the CDR3: TGCGCCAGCAGCTTCGGACAGCTGACAGATACGCAGTATTTT.

This chain connects TRBV18 to TRBJ2-3; 10 nucleotides align to TRBD2. With V trimmed by 1 base and J by 2 bases, 6 bases remained unmatched. The germline V gene has CDR1 KGHSH and CDR2 LQKENI. The CDR3 extends over 17 amino acids. The CDR3: CASSPLSSGGPTDTQYF. In DNA form, the CDR3 reads TGTGCCAGCTCACCACTGTCTAGCGGGGGCCCCACAGATACGCAGTATTTT.

In DNA, the CDR3 is TGTGCCAGCAGTTCCGCCGTCGGGGGCTACACCTTC. Translating gives CASSSAVGGYTF. V and J are TRBV27 and TRBJ1-2, with no clear D. CDR3 size: 12 residues. The V gene lost 4 bases and the J gene lost 8 bases, with 11 bases spanning the gap. Germline V gene lookup returns CDR1 MNHEY and CDR2 SMNVEV (reference sequence).

The chain carries TRBV18 and TRBJ1-1; D not certain. V lost 5 bases and J 1 base, leaving 17 bases between the germline ends. Germline assignment: CDR1 KGHSH and CDR2 LQKENI. This CDR3 is 16 amino acids long. The CDR3 spells CASSARLWVGNTEAFF. The DNA of the CDR3 is TGTGCCAGCTCAGCTAGACTCTGGGTAGGGAACACTGAAGCTTTCTTT.

Only a few counts were recorded for this clone. The rearrangement joins TRBV7-9 to TRBJ1-1, with D possibly TRBD1 on 6 matching bases. Trimming took 2 bases from V and 1 from J, leaving 8 bases between them. Germline values: CDR1 SEHNR, CDR2 FQNEAQ (reference sequence). This CDR3 spans 14 amino acids. The chain's CDR3 is CASSLNRANTEAFF. The CDR3 nucleotides are TGTGCCAGCAGCTTAAACAGGGCGAACACTGAAGCTTTCTTT.

This clone was seen a few times. In DNA form, the CDR3 reads TGTGCCAGCAGCCACTATCGGACAGGGCTGAACACTGAAGCTTTCTTT. The encoded protein is CASSHYRTGLNTEAFF. The gene calls are TRBV6-6 and TRBJ1-1, with 8 positions matching TRBD1. Trimming took 6 bases from V and 0 from J; bases not matched to a gene: 9. CDR1 is MNHNY, CDR2 SVGAGI, per germline (reference sequence). This CDR3 has 16 amino acids.

This rearrangement joins TRBV7-8 to TRBJ1-2, with unresolved D. The CDR3 length is 16 residues. The germline V gene encodes CDR1 SGHVS and CDR2 FQNEAQ. V was pared by 5 bases and J by 4 bases, with 20 bases between. CDR3 sequence: CASSLSPGVGSYGYTF. The CDR3 coding sequence is TGTGCCAGCAGCCTATCCCCTGGGGTAGGGAGCTATGGCTACACCTTC.

This chain links TRBV6-5 with TRBJ1-3; D remains ambiguous. The CDR3 runs 13 residues. V shed 2 bases and J shed 4 bases, with 6 bases lying between them. Germline V gene sequence: CDR1 MNHEY, CDR2 SVGAGI. The CDR3, as DNA: TGTGCCAGCAGTTACACACACGGAAACACCATATATTTT. Protein: CASSYTHGNTIYF.

CDR3 nucleotides: TGTGCCAGCAGTGTTAGCGGGGGGGCCGATACGCAGTATTTT. Protein sequence: CASSVSGGADTQYF. The gene calls are TRBV6-4 and TRBJ2-3; 11 bases are shared with TRBD2. The trim removed 4 bases at V and 6 bases at J, leaving 3 bases unmatched. This CDR3 has 14 amino acids. The V gene's germline CDR1 is MRHNA and CDR2 SNTAGT.

The V gene is TRBV29-1, the J gene TRBJ2-5; D may be TRBD2 (6 bases). The DNA end is more similar to TRBJ2-7, so the J call may be wrong. Germline loops: CDR1 SQVTM, CDR2 ANQGSEA. The CDR3 is made up of 13 amino acids. CDR3: CSVESGSGYEQYF. The CDR3 DNA is TGCAGCGTTGAGAGCGGGTCAGGATACGAGCAGTACTTC.

This sequence joins TRBV30 and TRBJ2-7; D is ambiguous. This CDR3 has 11 residues. V shed 0 bases and J shed 5 bases, with 5 bases lying between them. Germline-derived CDR1 and CDR2 are GTSNPN and SVGIG (reference sequence). The CDR3 sequence: CAWSVRDEQYF. The CDR3 bases are TGTGCCTGGAGTGTACGGGACGAGCAGTACTTC.

This chain joins TRBV11-2 and TRBJ2-7; tentatively, D is TRBD1 (6 bases). CDR1 and CDR2 (germline): SGHAT, FQNNGV. This CDR3 is 14 amino acids long. The V and J ends lost 1 base and 3 bases respectively, with 10 bases between them. The CDR3 region has the DNA TGTGCCAGCAGCTTAGTCGCAGGGGTCTACGAGCAGTACTTC. This encodes CASSLVAGVYEQYF.

V is TRBV25-1 and J is TRBJ2-2; 9 bases align to TRBD1. This CDR3 has 16 residues. The trim removed 5 bases at V and 5 bases at J, leaving 9 bases unmatched. CDR1 is MGHDK and CDR2 is SYGVNS in the germline V gene. The CDR3 loop reads CASSTGTGILTGELFF. The CDR3 DNA sequence: TGTGCCAGCAGTACCGGGACAGGGATTTTAACCGGGGAGCTGTTTTTT.

This rearrangement joins TRBV28 to TRBJ1-2, with 8 nucleotides matching TRBD1. J gave up 8 bases and V 4 bases, and 3 bases lay outside the gene matches. This CDR3 region has 12 residues. Germline CDR1 and CDR2: MDHEN and SYDVKM. This chain's CDR3 is CASSSRGLGYTF. The CDR3 region has the DNA TGTGCCAGCAGTTCCAGGGGGCTAGGCTACACCTTC.

The chain uses TRBV5-1 and TRBJ1-4, with D tentatively TRBD1 (5 bases). V was trimmed by 0 bases and J by 3 bases, leaving 12 bases between them. Germline-derived CDR1 and CDR2 are SGHRS and YFSETQ. The CDR3 has 16 amino acids. The CDR3 coding sequence is TGCGCCAGCAGCTTGGCCGTAGACAGTGCTAATGAAAAACTGTTTTTT. Its protein is CASSLAVDSANEKLFF.

V usage is TRBV28 and J usage is TRBJ1-2; the D is unclear. Germline V gene lookup returns CDR1 MDHEN and CDR2 SYDVKM. With 6 bases removed from V and 2 bases from J, the gap between germline ends came to 7 bases. CDR3 length: 12 amino acids. The CDR3 coding sequence is TGTGCCAGCAGGGCAGAAAACTATGGCTACACCTTC. This codes for CASRAENYGYTF.

The CDR3 loop is CASSQTGNPINSPQHF. The DNA of the CDR3 is TGTGCCAGCAGTCAAACCGGGAATCCAATTAATTCGCCCCAGCATTTT. The J gene is TRBJ1-5, the V gene TRBV2; the D is unclear. The length of the CDR3 is 16 residues. V was cut by 5 bases and J by 9 bases, with 23 bases left in between. Germline CDR1 SNHLY, CDR2 FYNNEI.

V usage is TRBV19 and J usage is TRBJ1-2; 7 nucleotides match TRBD1. CDR3 length equals 15 residues. Unmatched junction bases numbered 12, after V lost 5 bases and J lost 6 bases. The germline V gene has CDR1 LNHDA and CDR2 SQIVND (reference sequence). The CDR3: CASSPRQGGVNGYTF. CDR3 DNA sequence: TGTGCCAGTAGTCCCAGACAGGGTGGTGTTAATGGCTACACCTTC. The full variable domain, completed using reference TRBV19 and TRBJ1-2, is DGGITQSPKYLFRKEGQNVTLSCEQNLNHDAMYWYRQDPGQGLRLIYYSQIVNDFQKGDIAEGYSVSREKKESFPLTVTSAQKNPTAFYLCASSPRQGGVNGYTFGSGTRLTVV.

The chain carries TRBV5-4 and TRBJ1-4; 11 nucleotides agree with TRBD1. J was trimmed by 5 bases and V by 1 base; bases with no gene match: 1. Germline values: CDR1 SGHNT, CDR2 YYREEE (reference sequence). The CDR3 covers 15 residues. The CDR3 DNA reads TGTGCCAGCAGCTTGCGGACAGGGGGCAATGAAAAACTGTTTTTT. Residues: CASSLRTGGNEKLFF.